The 23 T cell receptor beta chains reported below all come from one sample, sequenced in a study of TIL therapy for anti-PD-1-resistant metastatic lung cancer. Specified time point: pre-treatment sample, taken before nivolumab and TIL therapy. Most excised metastases sampled were pleural nodules or supraclavicular lymph nodes. This was the immunoSEQ v3 assay. Assay used: immunoSEQ multiplex PCR; TCRdb lists only in-frame clones, some missing. The sample lists roughly 26,000 clones, approximately 72% seen once, with 6.5% to 8% in the top ten. Sequences were derived from tumor tissue, sampled at baseline. The receptors here all came from a person aged 25 to 79 with non-small cell lung cancer.

V and J are TRBV13 and TRBJ2-1, with 9 bases fitting TRBD2. V trimming: 2 bases; J trimming: 0 bases; junction bases outside the gene matches: 17. The CDR3 length is 21 residues. The germline CDR1 and CDR2 sequences are PRHDT and FYEKMQ (reference sequence). CDR3 in amino acids: CASSLWWVRTSDERSYNEQFF. CDR3 nucleotide sequence: TGTGCCAGCAGCTTATGGTGGGTCCGGACTAGCGATGAACGCTCCTACAATGAGCAGTTCTTC.

The CDR3 loop is CASSTQSGGSTDTQYF. For the CDR3, the DNA is TGCGCCAGCAGCACACAAAGCGGGGGGTCCACAGATACGCAGTATTTT. This chain uses TRBV5-1 with TRBJ2-3, with 9 nucleotides matching TRBD2. CDR1 is SGHRS, CDR2 YFSETQ, per germline. V was clipped by 4 bases and J by 2 bases; unmatched bases: 8. The CDR3 loop spans 16 amino acids.

The V and J genes are TRBV5-1 and TRBJ2-5, with D perhaps matching TRBD2 (5 bases). With 4 bases removed from V and 4 bases from J, the gap between germline ends came to 17 bases. CDR1 and CDR2 (germline): SGHRS, YFSETQ. The CDR3 has 15 amino acids. In DNA, the CDR3 is TGCGCCAGCAGCCCGGTTCCCCGAGGGCCAGAGACCCAGTACTTC. This gives the protein CASSPVPRGPETQYF.

The chain combines TRBV11-3 with TRBJ2-2, with 10 bases fitting TRBD2. The CDR3 is 15 amino acids. The V gene's germline CDR1 is SGHNT and CDR2 YENEEA. Germline trimming cut 5 bases from V and 8 bases from J; bases unmatched to any gene: 8. CDR3 sequence reads: CASSPTSGVRGELFF. In nucleotides, the CDR3 is TGTGCCAGCAGCCCCACTAGCGGGGTTCGGGGGGAGCTGTTTTTT.

The rearrangement uses TRBV21-1 and TRBJ2-7; the table's D call, TRBD2, was not checked against the DNA. TRBV21-1 constitutes a pseudogene. This CDR3 is 15 amino acids long. The CDR3 is CASSKLRASSYEQYF. Here the CDR3 DNA reads TGTGCCAGCAGCAAATTGCGGGCAAGCTCCTACGAGCAGTACTTC.

V is TRBV7-2 and J is TRBJ2-6; D remains ambiguous. The CDR3 totals 15 residues. V was pared by 3 bases and J by 4 bases, with 10 bases between. Germline V gene data show CDR1 as SGHTA and CDR2 as FQGNSA. The CDR3, as DNA: TGTGCCAGCAGCTTGAGCCTCCTAGGGGCCAACGTCCTGACTTTC. Translation gives CASSLSLLGANVLTF.

The rearrangement links TRBV9 to TRBJ2-2, with D possibly matching TRBD1 (6 bases). The CDR3 contains 14 residues. Germline CDR1 SGDLS, CDR2 YYNGEE. V was trimmed by 4 bases and J by 4 bases, leaving 11 bases between them. DNA of the CDR3: TGTGCCAGCAGCTTAGAGGGGGTCACCGGGGAGCTGTTTTTT. Its translation is CASSLEGVTGELFF.

J is TRBJ2-3 and V is TRBV9; 7 bases align to TRBD1. V dropped 3 bases and J dropped 5; count of bases not matched to a gene: 9. CDR1 SGDLS and CDR2 YYNGEE come from the germline V gene. This CDR3 is 15 amino acids long. CDR3 region: CASSGRDRGGDTQYF. In DNA, the CDR3 is TGTGCCAGCAGCGGCCGGGACAGAGGTGGAGATACGCAGTATTTT.

The V and J genes are TRBV7-6 and TRBJ2-5; no definite D call. The CDR3 covers 14 residues. Germline V lookup: CDR1 SGHVS, CDR2 FNYEAQ. The ends were cut back, 5 bases at V and 1 base at J, with 11 bases in the middle. CDR3 bases: TGTGCCAGCAGCAGCCGGCCAGGCCAAGAGACCCAGTACTTC. Its protein product is CASSSRPGQETQYF.

The V gene is TRBV25-1, the J gene TRBJ1-4; D is uncertain. Germline-derived CDR1 and CDR2 are MGHDK and SYGVNS. V gave up 6 bases and J gave up 5 bases, with 4 bases separating them. The CDR3 has 11 amino acids. CDR3 sequence: CASSLNEKLFF. CDR3 bases: TGTGCCAGCAGCCTAAATGAAAAACTGTTTTTT. Full variable domain (remainder filled in from reference TRBV25-1 and TRBJ1-4): EADIYQTPRYLVIGTGKKITLECSQTMGHDKMYWYQQDPGMELHLIHYSYGVNSTEKGDLSSESTVSRIRTEHFPLTLESARPSHTSQYLCASSLNEKLFFGSGTQLSVL.

The chain employs TRBV7-3 and TRBJ1-1, with TRBD1 identical over 7 bases. V lost 3 bases, J lost 0 bases, and 1 base stayed unmatched. Germline V gene data show CDR1 as SGHTA and CDR2 as FQGTGA. CDR3 length: 14 residues. Written as DNA, the CDR3 is TGTGCCAGCAGCTTGACAGGGATGAACACTGAAGCTTTCTTT. It yields the protein CASSLTGMNTEAFF.

The chain is built from TRBV18 and TRBJ1-1; 9 nucleotides match TRBD1. The V gene end was trimmed by 4 bases and the J gene end by 1 base; junction bases not matched to a gene: 4. Per germline, CDR1 KGHSH and CDR2 LQKENI. The CDR3 consists of 15 residues. CDR3: CASSRRTGENTEAFF. The CDR3 coding sequence is TGTGCCAGCTCACGCCGGACAGGGGAGAACACTGAAGCTTTCTTT.

In this sample, this clone turned up once. The rearrangement joins TRBV6-1 to TRBJ1-4; 7 nucleotides agree with TRBD1. V trimming: 1 base; J trimming: 7 bases; junction bases outside the gene matches: 9. CDR1 is MNHNS, CDR2 SASEGT, per germline. This CDR3 contains 16 residues. CDR3 region: CASSEGGGAGPEKLFF. The CDR3 DNA sequence: TGTGCCAGCAGTGAAGGAGGGGGCGCCGGCCCTGAAAAACTGTTTTTT.

This clone was observed a few times. The chain links TRBV29-1 to TRBJ1-2, with D uncertain. The germline CDR1 and CDR2 sequences are SQVTM and ANQGSEA. The V gene lost 4 bases and the J gene lost 0 bases, with 6 bases spanning the gap. This CDR3 has 12 amino acids. DNA of the CDR3: TGCAGCGTTGGGCCCACTAACTATGGCTACACCTTC. It yields the protein CSVGPTNYGYTF.

In its sample, this clone was seen once. The rearrangement uses TRBV10-1 and TRBJ2-5; TRBD2 agrees at 11 bases. Germline V lookup: CDR1 WNHNN, CDR2 SYGVQD (reference sequence). V was clipped by 3 bases and J by 3 bases; unmatched bases: 9. The length of the CDR3 is 17 residues. CDR3: CASSDIAGGRFEETQYF. The CDR3 nucleotides are TGCGCCAGCAGTGATATAGCGGGGGGGCGTTTCGAAGAGACCCAGTACTTC.

This chain connects TRBV5-1 to TRBJ1-4; TRBD1 aligns across 7 bases. Germline loops: CDR1 SGHRS, CDR2 YFSETQ. The CDR3 length is 16 residues. Germline trimming cut 3 bases from V and 0 bases from J; bases unmatched to any gene: 5. The CDR3, as DNA: TGCGCCAGCAGCTCGACAGGGTCCACAACTAATGAAAAACTGTTTTTT. It translates to CASSSTGSTTNEKLFF. The full variable domain, its missing parts supplied by reference TRBV5-1 and TRBJ1-4, is KAGVTQTPRYLIKTRGQQVTLSCSPISGHRSVSWYQQTPGQGLQFLFEYFSETQRNKGNFPGRFSGRQFSNSRSEMNVSTLELGDSALYLCASSSTGSTTNEKLFFGSGTQLSVL.

This clone was seen a handful of times. The rearrangement uses TRBV6-1 and TRBJ1-6; D remains unclear. V gave up 5 bases and J gave up 8 bases, with 7 bases separating them. In germline, CDR1 is MNHNS, CDR2 SASEGT. The CDR3 has 12 amino acids. This CDR3 reads CASSSGYSPLHF. The CDR3 nucleotides read TGTGCCAGCAGTTCAGGTTATTCACCCCTCCACTTT.

The chain combines TRBV11-3 with TRBJ2-1; unclear D gene. This CDR3 is built from 13 residues. With 3 bases removed from V and 6 bases from J, the gap between germline ends came to 9 bases. CDR1 and CDR2 from the germline V gene are SGHNT and YENEEA. The CDR3 sequence: CASSFRIPNEQFF. CDR3 bases: TGTGCCAGCAGCTTTCGGATTCCCAATGAGCAGTTCTTC.

The J gene is TRBJ1-4, the V gene TRBV25-1, with 9 bases identical to TRBD1. V gave up 5 bases and J gave up 8 bases; unmatched junction bases: 12. The CDR3 has 16 residues. Germline V gives CDR1 MGHDK, CDR2 SYGVNS. The CDR3: CASSIRPGQGFEKLFF. The DNA for the CDR3 is TGTGCCAGCAGTATACGGCCGGGACAGGGCTTCGAAAAACTGTTTTTT.

The chain has TRBV6-5 and TRBJ1-3, with D maybe TRBD1 (6 bases). Germline V gene lookup returns CDR1 MNHEY and CDR2 SVGAGI. The length of the CDR3 is 15 residues. V lost 5 bases and J lost 0, with 11 bases in between. CDR3 residues: CASSTDSNSGNTIYF. The CDR3 nucleotides read TGTGCCAGCAGTACGGACAGTAACTCTGGAAACACCATATATTTT.

This clone occurred once. V gene TRBV14 combines with J gene TRBJ2-5; TRBD2 is a possible D gene (5 bases). Looked up from germline, CDR1 is SGHDN and CDR2 is FVKESK. Trimming pared 0 bases from V and 1 base from J, leaving 18 bases between. The CDR3 covers 18 residues. This CDR3 reads CASSQEVVWASRQETQYF. The CDR3 DNA reads as TGTGCCAGCAGCCAAGAGGTTGTTTGGGCTAGCCGCCAAGAGACCCAGTACTTC.

This clone showed up just once. V gene TRBV7-9 combines with J gene TRBJ2-5; D is unclear. The CDR3 has 13 amino acids. The V gene lost 0 bases and the J gene lost 5 bases, with 7 bases spanning the gap. Germline V CDR1 and CDR2: SEHNR, FQNEAQ (reference sequence). The CDR3 DNA sequence: TGTGCCAGCAGCTTAGCGAAGTGGGAGACCCAGTACTTC. Its protein is CASSLAKWETQYF.

The V gene is TRBV19, the J gene TRBJ2-7; 9 bases fit TRBD1. V trimming: 5 bases; J trimming: 4 bases; junction bases outside the gene matches: 6. CDR1 and CDR2 (germline): LNHDA, SQIVND (reference sequence). The CDR3 runs 14 residues. CDR3 in amino acids: CASSAGQGSYEQYF. The CDR3 DNA reads TGTGCCAGTAGTGCGGGACAGGGTTCTTACGAGCAGTACTTC.